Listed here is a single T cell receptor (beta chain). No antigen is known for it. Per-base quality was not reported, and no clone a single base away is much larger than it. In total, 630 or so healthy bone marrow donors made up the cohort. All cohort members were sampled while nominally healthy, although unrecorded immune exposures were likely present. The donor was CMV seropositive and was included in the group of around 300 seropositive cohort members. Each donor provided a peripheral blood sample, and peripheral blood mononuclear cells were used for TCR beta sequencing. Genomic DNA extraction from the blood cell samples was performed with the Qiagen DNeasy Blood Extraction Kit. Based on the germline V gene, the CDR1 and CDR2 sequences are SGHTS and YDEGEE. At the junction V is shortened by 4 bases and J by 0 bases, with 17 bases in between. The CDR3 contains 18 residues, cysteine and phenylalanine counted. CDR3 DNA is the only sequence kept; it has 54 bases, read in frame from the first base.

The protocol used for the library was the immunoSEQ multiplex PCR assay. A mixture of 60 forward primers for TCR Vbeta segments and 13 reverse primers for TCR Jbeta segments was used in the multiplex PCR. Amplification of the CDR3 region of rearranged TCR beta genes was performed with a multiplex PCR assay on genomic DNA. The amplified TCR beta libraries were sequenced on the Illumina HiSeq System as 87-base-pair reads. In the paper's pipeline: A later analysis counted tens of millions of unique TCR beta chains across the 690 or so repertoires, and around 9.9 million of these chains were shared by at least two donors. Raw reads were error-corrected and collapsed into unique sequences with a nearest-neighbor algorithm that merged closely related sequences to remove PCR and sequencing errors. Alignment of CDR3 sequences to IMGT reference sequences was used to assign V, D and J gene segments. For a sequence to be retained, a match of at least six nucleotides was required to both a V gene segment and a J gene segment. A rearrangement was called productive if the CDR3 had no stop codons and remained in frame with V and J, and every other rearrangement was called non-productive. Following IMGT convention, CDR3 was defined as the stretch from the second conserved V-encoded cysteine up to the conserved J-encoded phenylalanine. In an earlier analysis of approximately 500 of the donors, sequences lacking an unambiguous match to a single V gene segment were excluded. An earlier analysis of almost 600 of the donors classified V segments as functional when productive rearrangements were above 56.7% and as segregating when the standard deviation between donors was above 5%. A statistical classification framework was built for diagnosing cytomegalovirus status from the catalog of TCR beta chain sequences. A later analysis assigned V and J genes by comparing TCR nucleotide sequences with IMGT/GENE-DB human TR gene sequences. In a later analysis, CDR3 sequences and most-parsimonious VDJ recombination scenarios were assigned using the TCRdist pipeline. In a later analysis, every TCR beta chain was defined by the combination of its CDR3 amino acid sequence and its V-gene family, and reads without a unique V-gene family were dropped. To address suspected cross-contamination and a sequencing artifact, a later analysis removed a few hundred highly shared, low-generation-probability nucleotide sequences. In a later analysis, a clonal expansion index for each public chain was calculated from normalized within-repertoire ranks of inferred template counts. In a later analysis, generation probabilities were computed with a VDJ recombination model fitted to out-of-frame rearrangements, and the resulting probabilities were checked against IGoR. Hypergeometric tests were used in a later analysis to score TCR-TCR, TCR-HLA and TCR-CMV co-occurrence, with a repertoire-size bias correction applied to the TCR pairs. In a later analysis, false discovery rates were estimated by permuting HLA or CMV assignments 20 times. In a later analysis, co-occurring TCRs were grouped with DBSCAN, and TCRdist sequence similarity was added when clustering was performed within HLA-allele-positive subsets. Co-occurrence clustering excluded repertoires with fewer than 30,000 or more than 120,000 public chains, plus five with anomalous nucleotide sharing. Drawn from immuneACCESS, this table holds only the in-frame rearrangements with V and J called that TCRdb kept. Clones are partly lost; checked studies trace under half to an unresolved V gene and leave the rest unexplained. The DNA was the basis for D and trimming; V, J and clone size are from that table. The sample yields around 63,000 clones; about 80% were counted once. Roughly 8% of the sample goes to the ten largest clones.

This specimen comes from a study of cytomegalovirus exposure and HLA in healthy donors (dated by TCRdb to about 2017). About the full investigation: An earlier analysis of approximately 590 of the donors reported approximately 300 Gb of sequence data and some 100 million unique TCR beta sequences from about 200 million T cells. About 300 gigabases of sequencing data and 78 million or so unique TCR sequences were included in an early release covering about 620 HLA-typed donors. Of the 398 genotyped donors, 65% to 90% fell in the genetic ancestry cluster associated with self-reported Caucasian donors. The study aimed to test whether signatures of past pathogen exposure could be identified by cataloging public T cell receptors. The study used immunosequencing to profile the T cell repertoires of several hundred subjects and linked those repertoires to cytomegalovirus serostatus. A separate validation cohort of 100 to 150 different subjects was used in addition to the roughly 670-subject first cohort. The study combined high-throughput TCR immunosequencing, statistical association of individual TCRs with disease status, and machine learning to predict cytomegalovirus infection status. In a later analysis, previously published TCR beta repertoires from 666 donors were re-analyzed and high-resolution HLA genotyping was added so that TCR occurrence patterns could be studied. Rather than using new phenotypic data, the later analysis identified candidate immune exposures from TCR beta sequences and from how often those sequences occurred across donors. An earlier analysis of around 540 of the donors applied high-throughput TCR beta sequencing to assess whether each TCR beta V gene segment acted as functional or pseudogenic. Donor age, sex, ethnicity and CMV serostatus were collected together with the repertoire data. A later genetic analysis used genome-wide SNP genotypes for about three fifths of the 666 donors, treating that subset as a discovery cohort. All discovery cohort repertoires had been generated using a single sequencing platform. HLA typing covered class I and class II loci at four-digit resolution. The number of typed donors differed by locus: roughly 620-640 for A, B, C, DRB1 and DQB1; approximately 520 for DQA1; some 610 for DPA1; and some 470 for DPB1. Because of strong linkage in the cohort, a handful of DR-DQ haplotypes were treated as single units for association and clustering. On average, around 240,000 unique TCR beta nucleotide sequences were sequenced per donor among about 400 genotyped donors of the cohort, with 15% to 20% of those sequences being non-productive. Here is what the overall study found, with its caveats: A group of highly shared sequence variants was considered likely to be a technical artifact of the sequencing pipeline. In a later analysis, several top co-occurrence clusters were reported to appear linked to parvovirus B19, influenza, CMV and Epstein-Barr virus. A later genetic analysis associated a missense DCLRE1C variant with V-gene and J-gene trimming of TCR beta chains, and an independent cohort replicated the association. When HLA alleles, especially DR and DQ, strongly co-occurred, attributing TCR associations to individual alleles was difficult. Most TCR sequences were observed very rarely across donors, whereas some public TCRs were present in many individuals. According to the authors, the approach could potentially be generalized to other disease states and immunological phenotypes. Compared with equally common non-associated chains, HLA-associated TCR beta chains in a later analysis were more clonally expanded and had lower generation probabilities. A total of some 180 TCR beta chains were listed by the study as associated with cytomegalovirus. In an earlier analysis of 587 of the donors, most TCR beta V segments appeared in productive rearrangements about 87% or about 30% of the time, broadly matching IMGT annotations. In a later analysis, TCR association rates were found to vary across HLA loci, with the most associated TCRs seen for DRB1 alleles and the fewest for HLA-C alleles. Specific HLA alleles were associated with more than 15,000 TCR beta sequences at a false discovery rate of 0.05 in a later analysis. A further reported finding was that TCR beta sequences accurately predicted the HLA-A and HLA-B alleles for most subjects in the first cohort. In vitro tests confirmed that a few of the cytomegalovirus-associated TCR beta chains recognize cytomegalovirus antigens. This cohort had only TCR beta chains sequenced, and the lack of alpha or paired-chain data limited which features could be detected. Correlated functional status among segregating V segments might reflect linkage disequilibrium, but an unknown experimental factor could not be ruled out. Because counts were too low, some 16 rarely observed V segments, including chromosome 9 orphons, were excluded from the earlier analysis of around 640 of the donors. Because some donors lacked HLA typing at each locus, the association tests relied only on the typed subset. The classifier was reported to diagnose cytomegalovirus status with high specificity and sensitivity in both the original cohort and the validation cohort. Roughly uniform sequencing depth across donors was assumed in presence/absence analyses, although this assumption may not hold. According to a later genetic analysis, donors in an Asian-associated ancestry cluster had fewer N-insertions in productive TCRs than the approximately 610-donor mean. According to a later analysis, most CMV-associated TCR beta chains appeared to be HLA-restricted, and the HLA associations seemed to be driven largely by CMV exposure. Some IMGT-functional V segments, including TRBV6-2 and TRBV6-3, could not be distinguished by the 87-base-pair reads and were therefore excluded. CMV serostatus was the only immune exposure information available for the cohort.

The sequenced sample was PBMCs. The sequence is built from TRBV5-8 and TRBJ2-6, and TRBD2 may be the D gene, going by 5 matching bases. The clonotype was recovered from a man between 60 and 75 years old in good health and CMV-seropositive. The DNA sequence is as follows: TGTGCCAGCAGCCCCGGGTGGGGAGACCTCTCTGGGGCCAACGTCCTGACTTTC. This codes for CASSPGWGDLSGANVLTF.